What follows are 22 T cell receptor beta chains derived from one specimen sequenced in a study of graft-versus-host responses after intestinal transplantation. Their antigen targets remain unknown. Repertoires were generated with immunoSEQ multiplex PCR, while TCRdb's copy carries only in-frame clones and drops some. This table has 35,000 to 45,000 clones, 85% to 95% appearing once. The sequencing used unstimulated CD8+ T cells sorted from spleen or lymph node cells, collected before transplant. The receptor set was obtained from a human donor who was the organ donor for an intestinal transplant.

The chain uses TRBV7-2 and TRBJ2-3; 12 bases are a match to TRBD2. J gave up 4 bases and V 1 base, and 0 bases lay outside the gene matches. The CDR3 consists of 15 residues. The germline V gene has CDR1 SGHTA and CDR2 FQGNSA. The CDR3 coding sequence is TGTGCCAGCAGCTTAGGACTAGCGGGGGCAGATACGCAGTATTTT. Translation: CASSLGLAGADTQYF.

This clone was seen just once. The CDR3 DNA sequence: TGTGCCAGCGGGCAGACTAGCGGGGGGGCATATACGCAGTATTTT. Its translation: CASGQTSGGAYTQYF. The V and J genes are TRBV28 and TRBJ2-3, with TRBD2 identical over 14 bases. The CDR3 extends over 15 amino acids. Germline trimming cut 8 bases from V and 7 bases from J; bases unmatched to any gene: 8. CDR1 and CDR2 from the germline V gene are MDHEN and SYDVKM.

V usage is TRBV4-1 and J usage is TRBJ1-1, with 9 bases matching TRBD1. Germline V gene data show CDR1 as MGHRA and CDR2 as YSYEKL. The J segment lost 4 bases and the V segment lost 1 base, leaving 4 bases of the junction unmatched. This CDR3 is 15 amino acids long. CDR3 DNA: TGCGCCAGCAGCCAAGTCAAGGACAGGGGCACTGAAGCTTTCTTT. Its translation is CASSQVKDRGTEAFF.

The chain is built from TRBV7-8 and TRBJ1-6; 9 bases line up with TRBD1. Losses at the gene ends were 5 bases for V and 9 bases for J; bases not matched to a gene: 11. This CDR3 region has 16 residues. Germline V gives CDR1 SGHVS, CDR2 FQNEAQ. The CDR3 region has the DNA TGTGCCAGCAGCCTCGCGACAGGGGGGGTAGCTTCACCCCTCCACTTT. It codes for CASSLATGGVASPLHF.

V gene TRBV21-1 combines with J gene TRBJ2-7. TRBV21-1 corresponds to a pseudogene. The CDR3 contains 12 residues. The CDR3 nucleotides are TGTGCCAGCAGCAATTGTGGGGACGAGCAGTACTTC. It encodes CASSNCGDEQYF.

This clone has a single count. This sequence joins TRBV29-1 and TRBJ2-6; a weak D match, TRBD2 (6 bases). The germline V gene encodes CDR1 SQVTM and CDR2 ANQGSEA. The CDR3 is made up of 17 amino acids. V was cut by 2 bases and J by 2 bases, with 16 bases left in between. The CDR3 nucleotides read TGCAGCGTTGAAAGAACAGGAGGGGTCCCTGGGGCCAACGTCCTGACTTTC. This encodes CSVERTGGVPGANVLTF.

This chain uses TRBV10-3 with TRBJ1-2; perhaps TRBD1 as D (6 bases). V gave up 4 bases and J gave up 7 bases, with 25 bases separating them. There are 17 residues in the CDR3. Germline loops: CDR1 ENHRY, CDR2 SYGVKD. As DNA, the CDR3 is TGTGCCATCAGTGCCGCATTTAGGGTGGGCGAGACAGGTGGCTACACCTTC. This gives the protein CAISAAFRVGETGGYTF.

The V and J genes are TRBV7-3 and TRBJ2-5, with D possibly being TRBD1 or TRBD2 (5 bases each). Trimming removed 2 bases from V and 2 bases from J, with 6 bases in between. This CDR3 has 13 residues. The germline gives CDR1 SGHTA, CDR2 FQGTGA. CDR3 protein: CASSLWGQETQYF. CDR3 DNA: TGTGCCAGCAGCTTATGGGGGCAAGAGACCCAGTACTTC. Using reference TRBV7-3 and TRBJ2-5 for the parts outside the CDR3, the full variable domain is GAGVSQTPSNKVTEKGKYVELRCDPISGHTALYWYRQSLGQGPEFLIYFQGTGAADDSGLPNDRFFAVRPEGSVSTLKIQRTERGDSAVYLCASSLWGQETQYFGPGTRLLVL.

The rearrangement uses TRBV4-2 and TRBJ2-2; TRBD1 matches at 9 bases. The CDR3 sequence is 16 residues long. Looked up from germline, CDR1 is LGHNA and CDR2 is YNFKEQ. With V trimmed by 4 bases and J by 4 bases, 7 bases remained unmatched. The CDR3 region is CASSPPGQGVTGELFF. CDR3 sequence (DNA): TGTGCCAGCAGCCCTCCGGGACAGGGAGTCACCGGGGAGCTGTTTTTT.

A single count supports this clone. The chain couples TRBV7-6 to TRBJ1-3; D unclear. The ends were cut back, 3 bases at V and 4 bases at J, with 4 bases in the middle. The germline CDR1 and CDR2 sequences are SGHVS and FNYEAQ. CDR3 size: 12 residues. The CDR3 region has the DNA TGTGCCAGCAGCTTCTTAGGAAACACCATATATTTT. As protein: CASSFLGNTIYF.

The chain uses TRBV10-3 and TRBJ2-2; TRBD1 agrees at 10 bases. The V gene's germline CDR1 is ENHRY and CDR2 SYGVKD. The CDR3 has 16 residues. V dropped 3 bases and J dropped 4; count of bases not matched to a gene: 5. CDR3: CAISEQGTGVTGELFF. In DNA form, the CDR3 reads TGTGCCATCAGTGAACAGGGGACAGGGGTCACCGGGGAGCTGTTTTTT.

V usage is TRBV15 and J usage is TRBJ2-7; D ambiguous. Germline loops: CDR1 LNHNV, CDR2 YYDKDF (reference sequence). CDR3 length: 16 residues. The germline V and J ends were trimmed by 5 bases and 4 bases, with 21 bases remaining between them. CDR3 in amino acids: CATSVTIARFPYEQYF. CDR3 DNA sequence: TGTGCCACCAGCGTAACGATCGCTAGATTCCCGTACGAGCAGTACTTC. Full variable domain (missing parts from reference TRBV15 and TRBJ2-7): DAMVIQNPRYQVTQFGKPVTLSCSQTLNHNVMYWYQQKSSQAPKLLFHYYDKDFNNEADTPDNFQSRRPNTSFCFLDIRSPGLGDTAMYLCATSVTIARFPYEQYFGPGTRLTVT.

The rearrangement uses TRBV4-1 and TRBJ2-3; D call uncertain. V lost 0 bases, J lost 7 bases, and 5 bases lay in between. This CDR3 is built from 12 residues. Germline values: CDR1 MGHRA, CDR2 YSYEKL. The CDR3 DNA follows: TGCGCCAGCAGCCAAGAGACACATACGCAGTATTTT. This translates into CASSQETHTQYF.

This chain joins TRBV19 and TRBJ2-5; tentatively, D is TRBD1 (5 bases). The DNA end favors TRBJ2-7, so the J call may be wrong. This CDR3 is built from 11 residues. Germline V gene data show CDR1 as LNHDA and CDR2 as SQIVND (reference sequence). The DNA for the CDR3 is TGTGCCAGTCAGGGTTCCTACGAGCAGTACTTC. It specifies CASQGSYEQYF.

The V gene is TRBV30, the J gene TRBJ2-1; D is possibly TRBD2 (6 bases). V shed 8 bases and J shed 3 bases, with 14 bases lying between them. CDR3 size: 13 residues. In germline, CDR1 is GTSNPN, CDR2 SVGIG (reference sequence). CDR3 nucleotides: TGTGCCAGTTGGGGGGACGGCTACAATGAGCAGTTCTTC. As protein: CASWGDGYNEQFF.

This chain links TRBV7-9 with TRBJ2-7; perhaps TRBD1 as D (6 bases). V was cut by 5 bases and J by 3 bases, with 17 bases left in between. Germline lookup yields CDR1 SEHNR and CDR2 FQNEAQ (reference sequence). The CDR3 spans 15 residues. The CDR3 sequence is CASSKTGFLGYEQYF. The CDR3 DNA follows: TGTGCCAGCAGCAAAACAGGGTTCCTGGGCTACGAGCAGTACTTC.

The chain employs TRBV5-1 and TRBJ2-3; D might be TRBD1 or TRBD2, each matching 5 bases. The CDR3 contains 16 residues. The V gene's germline CDR1 is SGHRS and CDR2 YFSETQ. V lost 2 bases and J lost 6, with 19 bases in between. The CDR3 spells CASSFSGTWPMDTQYF. CDR3 nucleotides: TGCGCCAGCAGCTTTTCCGGGACGTGGCCTATGGATACGCAGTATTTT.

The chain carries TRBV6-1 and TRBJ2-1; 11 nucleotides match TRBD2. This CDR3 comprises 16 residues. Germline CDR1 MNHNS, CDR2 SASEGT. V was pared by 3 bases and J by 3 bases, with 4 bases of the junction left unmatched. The CDR3 bases are TGTGCCAGCAGTGACAATAGCGGGGGGGTCTACAATGAGCAGTTCTTC. Translating it yields CASSDNSGGVYNEQFF.

This clone was detected a few times. The chain couples TRBV10-1 to TRBJ1-2; TRBD1 might be the D (6 bases). Per germline, CDR1 WNHNN and CDR2 SYGVQD (reference sequence). The CDR3 extends over 16 amino acids. The V end was cut by 10 bases, the J end by 5 bases, with 26 bases between. CDR3 region: CANPSGGPGMRYGYTF. As DNA, the CDR3 is TGCGCCAACCCAAGTGGGGGGCCCGGAATGCGGTATGGCTACACCTTC.

The count of this clone is one. The genes are TRBV6-5 and TRBJ1-1, with 9 bases fitting TRBD1. CDR3 length equals 15 residues. Germline CDR1 reads MNHEY; CDR2 reads SVGAGI. Trimming at V came to 2 bases and at J to 3 bases, leaving 4 bases not matched to a gene. The CDR3 spells CASSYPDRGDTEAFF. In DNA form, the CDR3 reads TGTGCCAGCAGTTACCCCGACAGGGGGGACACTGAAGCTTTCTTT.

This clone was observed once. The genes are TRBV19 and TRBJ1-1; D not resolved. The CDR3 sequence is 14 residues long. CDR1 and CDR2 (germline): LNHDA, SQIVND (reference sequence). Trimming stripped 1 base from V and 0 bases from J, with 6 bases between. The CDR3 sequence is CASSIGALNTEAFF. DNA for the CDR3: TGTGCCAGTAGTATAGGGGCCTTGAACACTGAAGCTTTCTTT.

The chain recombines TRBV6-6 with TRBJ2-7; D is uncertain. Trimming left V 0 bases short and J 3 bases short, with 6 bases between. Germline lookup yields CDR1 MNHNY and CDR2 SVGAGI (reference sequence). This CDR3 comprises 13 residues. The CDR3 loop reads CASSYSTGYEQYF. Here the CDR3 DNA reads TGTGCCAGCAGTTACTCGACGGGCTACGAGCAGTACTTC.